These 3 T cell receptor beta chains were all obtained from the same sample, sequenced in a study of cytomegalovirus exposure and HLA in healthy donors. PCR was performed using 60 Vbeta and 13 Jbeta primers. Clones were sequenced by immunoSEQ multiplex PCR, and TCRdb holds only the in-frame ones, with some missing. The table has about 94,000 clones, roughly 70% seen once. The sample was PBMCs. Receptor source: a young man in good health and CMV-seropositive.

Regarding this clone: A junction end diverges from the germline sequence, so it may reflect a read error. The chain uses TRBV7-7 and TRBJ2-1; 14 nucleotides align to TRBD2. The CDR3 runs 16 residues. CDR1 is SSHAT, CDR2 FNYEAQ, per germline (reference sequence). The CDR3: CASSPGLAGGGDEQFF. As DNA, the CDR3 is TGTGCTAGCAGCCCCGGACTAGCGGGGGGAGGGGATGAGCAGTTCTTC.

This clone occurred a few times. J is TRBJ2-7 and V is TRBV28; TRBD2 matches at 9 bases. Unmatched junction bases numbered 9, after V lost 3 bases and J lost 9 bases. The CDR3 runs to 14 residues. Germline CDR1 MDHEN, CDR2 SYDVKM. CDR3 loop: CASSLGVAGVSQYF. In nucleotides, the CDR3 is TGTGCCAGCAGTTTGGGGGTAGCGGGAGTGTCGCAGTACTTC. The variable domain in full, with the rest retrieved from reference TRBV28 and TRBJ2-7, is DVKVTQSSRYLVKRTGEKVFLECVQDMDHENMFWYRQDPGLGLRLIYFSYDVKMKEKGDIPEGYSVSREKKERFSLILESASTNQTSMYLCASSLGVAGVSQYFGPGTRLTVT.

This chain joins TRBV6-5 and TRBJ1-6, with no clear D. The CDR3 spans 12 residues. The ends were cut back, 7 bases at V and 7 bases at J, with 8 bases in the middle. Germline V gene data show CDR1 as MNHEY and CDR2 as SVGAGI. Here the CDR3 reads CASKPANSPLHF. The CDR3 DNA follows: TGTGCCAGCAAACCAGCGAATTCACCCCTCCACTTT.